The clone carrying this T cell receptor beta chain came up a few times. Its antigen is unidentified. Trimming removed 0 bases from V and 7 bases from J; junction bases left unmatched: 13. The CDR3 sequence is 18 residues long. From germline, CDR1 is LGHDT and CDR2 YNNKEL (reference sequence). Time point of the sample: persistent/refractory GD, antithyroid drugs over 5 years with positive TRAb. PBMCs provided the RNA from which the TCR library was made. This record belongs to a study of regulatory T cells in long-lasting Graves disease. Overall study results and limits: Limited samples may have lowered accuracy. Persistent disease was associated with favored TRBV28 usage and with favored use of TRBJ1-2 and TRBJ2-5. Peripheral blood was the sole material, not thyroid tissue.

Combining iRepertoire HTBI primers with Arm-PCR of CDR3 regions, the authors built TCR beta libraries. The authors' processing: Sample data revealed about 60 TRBV and more than 13 TRBJ segments. One entry per CDR3 protein results from TCRdb running MiXCR on the multiplex PCR reads. TCRdb, not the authors, supplied the V and J calls. The sample has fewer than 400,000 distinct CDR3 sequences, 20% seen once; the top ten hold 25% to 35%. This rearrangement joins TRBV3-1 to TRBJ2-5; 11 positions agree with TRBD2. The sample consisted of peripheral blood mononuclear cells (PBMCs), taken when the disease was refractory, from a patient treated with antithyroid drugs. The sequence was obtained from a female donor with Graves disease. The CDR3 nucleotides read TGTGCCAGCAGCCAAGATATCCCACTAGCGGGGGATTCGGGGACCCAGTACTTC. It is translated as CASSQDIPLAGDSGTQYF.